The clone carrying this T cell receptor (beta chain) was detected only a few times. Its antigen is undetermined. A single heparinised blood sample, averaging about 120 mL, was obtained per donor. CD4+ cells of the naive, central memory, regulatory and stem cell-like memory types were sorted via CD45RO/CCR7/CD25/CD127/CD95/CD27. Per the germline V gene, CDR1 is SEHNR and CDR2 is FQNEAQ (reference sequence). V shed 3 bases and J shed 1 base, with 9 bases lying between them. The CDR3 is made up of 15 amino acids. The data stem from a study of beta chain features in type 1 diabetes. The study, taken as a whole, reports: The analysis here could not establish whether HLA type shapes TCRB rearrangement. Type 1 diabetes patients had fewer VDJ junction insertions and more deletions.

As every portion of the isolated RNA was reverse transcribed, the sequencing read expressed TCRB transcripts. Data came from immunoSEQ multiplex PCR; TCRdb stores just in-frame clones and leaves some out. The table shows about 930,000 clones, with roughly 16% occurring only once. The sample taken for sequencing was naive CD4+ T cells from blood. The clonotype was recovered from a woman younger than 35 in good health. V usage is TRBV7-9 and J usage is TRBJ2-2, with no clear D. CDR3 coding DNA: TGTGCCAGCAGCTTTAGGGCGCAGAACACCGGGGAGCTGTTTTTT. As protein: CASSFRAQNTGELFF.